The next 11 T cell receptor beta chains were all read from a single sample in a study of blood T cells in healthy people across ages. Using a J-beta primer mix together with a sample-barcoded 5' primer, a second PCR was run for about 7 to 12 cycles. MiXCR was run by TCRdb on the 5' RACE reads, yielding one entry per CDR3 protein. Seen here are approximately 800,000 distinct CDR3 sequences, around 34% observed once, and the top ten hold 10% to 15%. Source material: blood. The source of these receptors is a man between 18 and 29 years old in good health.

The rearrangement joins TRBV6-2 or TRBV6-3 to TRBJ2-1; 7 bases line up with TRBD2. The V gene's germline CDR1 is MNHEY and CDR2 SVGEGT. Losses at the gene ends were 6 bases for V and 0 bases for J; bases not matched to a gene: 8. This CDR3 contains 16 residues. This CDR3 is CASRSLAASSYNEQFF. The CDR3 DNA reads as TGTGCCAGCAGGTCGCTAGCGGCGAGCTCCTACAATGAGCAGTTCTTC.

The chain has TRBV6-2 or TRBV6-3 and TRBJ2-4, with TRBD2 matching 9 bases. The closer fit of TRBJ2-7 to the DNA end suggests the J call may be wrong. The CDR3 is 16 residues long. The germline CDR1 and CDR2 sequences are MNHEY and SVGEGT. The CDR3 region has the DNA TGTGCCAGCAGTTACACCGCTAGCGGGAACCCCTACGAGCAGTACTTC. Protein sequence: CASSYTASGNPYEQYF.

The rearrangement joins TRBV6-1 to TRBJ2-1, with D unresolved. The length of the CDR3 is 14 residues. Per the germline V gene, CDR1 is MNHNS and CDR2 is SASEGT. The V gene lost 2 bases and the J gene lost 10 bases, with 15 bases spanning the gap. The CDR3 nucleotides read TGTGCCAGCAGTGAACTTTGGCGAGGCCACGAGCAGTTCTTC. It is translated as CASSELWRGHEQFF.

This clonotype was counted many times. V gene TRBV20-1 combines with J gene TRBJ2-3, with TRBD2 matching over 13 bases. The CDR3 length is 16 residues. Per germline, CDR1 DFQATT and CDR2 SNEGSKA (reference sequence). V was pared by 1 base and J by 5 bases, with 6 bases of the junction left unmatched. This chain's CDR3 is CSARGPGLAGLDTQYF. In nucleotides, the CDR3 is TGCAGTGCTAGAGGACCGGGACTAGCGGGGCTAGATACGCAGTATTTT.

This clonotype occurred a few times. V gene TRBV12-3 or TRBV12-4 combines with J gene TRBJ1-2; D possibly corresponds to TRBD1 (6 bases). The CDR3 runs 15 residues. The germline V and J ends were trimmed by 7 bases and 8 bases, with 23 bases remaining between them. The CDR3 sequence: CASTPGVTGAQGYTF. CDR3 nucleotides: TGTGCCAGCACCCCGGGGGTTACGGGGGCGCAGGGCTACACCTTC.

There are a few counts of this clonotype. V usage is TRBV4-3 and J usage is TRBJ1-5; D unclear. The CDR3 sequence is 15 residues long. Between the trimmed V and J ends, which lost 1 base and 1 base, there was a span of 8 bases. The germline gives CDR1 LGHNA, CDR2 YSLEER. The CDR3 bases are TGCGCCAGCAGCCAAGGACTATTAAGCAATCAGCCCCAGCATTTT. It specifies CASSQGLLSNQPQHF.

This clonotype came up a few times. The chain has TRBV7-2 and TRBJ2-7; D is perhaps TRBD1 (6 bases). Germline V lookup: CDR1 SGHTA, CDR2 FQGNSA. V lost 1 base and J 0 bases, leaving 10 bases between the germline ends. This CDR3 is 15 amino acids long. CDR3 in DNA: TGTGCCAGCAGCTTAGGGCCAGGGGTCTCCTACGAGCAGTACTTC. Amino acids: CASSLGPGVSYEQYF.

The gene calls are TRBV29-1 and TRBJ1-2; the D gene is possibly TRBD1 (5 bases). Germline V CDR1 and CDR2: SQVTM, ANQGSEA. V was clipped by 3 bases and J by 7 bases, with 18 bases between them. The CDR3 runs 14 residues. CDR3 in amino acids: CSVELGRAFGGYTF. CDR3 sequence (DNA): TGCAGCGTTGAGCTGGGCAGGGCTTTTGGTGGCTACACCTTC.

The V call is TRBV10-3, the J call TRBJ2-7; tentatively, D is TRBD1 or TRBD2 (5 bases each). The CDR3 length is 15 residues. Trimming removed 4 bases from V and 2 bases from J, with 15 bases in between. Looked up from germline, CDR1 is ENHRY and CDR2 is SYGVKD. The CDR3 nucleotides are TGTGCCATCAGTGCAGGGCAGAGGGCCACCTACGAGCAGTACTTC. It specifies CAISAGQRATYEQYF.

The CDR3 is CASREGSGNQPQHF. The DNA for the CDR3 is TGCGCCAGCAGAGAGGGGTCAGGCAATCAGCCCCAGCATTTT. The chain joins TRBV5-1 to TRBJ1-5; a possible D gene is TRBD1 (5 bases). Germline V gives CDR1 SGHRS, CDR2 YFSETQ. V was pared by 5 bases and J by 2 bases, with 11 bases between. The CDR3 is 14 residues long.

The gene calls are TRBV9 and TRBJ1-1; tentative D call: TRBD1 (5 bases). This CDR3 has 15 amino acids. Per germline, CDR1 SGDLS and CDR2 YYNGEE. Trimming left V 4 bases short and J 3 bases short, with 16 bases between. The CDR3 bases are TGTGCCAGCAGCCCTATTCACGGAGGGGACACTGAAGCTTTCTTT. Protein product: CASSPIHGGDTEAFF.